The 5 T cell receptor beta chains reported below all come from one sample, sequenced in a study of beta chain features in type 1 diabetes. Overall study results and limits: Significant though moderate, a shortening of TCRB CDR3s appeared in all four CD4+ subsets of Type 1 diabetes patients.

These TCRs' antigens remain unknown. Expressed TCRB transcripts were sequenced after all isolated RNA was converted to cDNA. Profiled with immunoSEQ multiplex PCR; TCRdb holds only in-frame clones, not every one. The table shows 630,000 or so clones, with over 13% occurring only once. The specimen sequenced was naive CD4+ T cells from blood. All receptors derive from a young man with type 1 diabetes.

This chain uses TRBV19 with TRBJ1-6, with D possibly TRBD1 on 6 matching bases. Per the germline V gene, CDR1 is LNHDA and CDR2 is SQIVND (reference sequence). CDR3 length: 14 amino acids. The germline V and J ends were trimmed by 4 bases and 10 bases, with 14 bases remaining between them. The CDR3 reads CASSNGGSGSPLHF. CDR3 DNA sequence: TGTGCCAGTAGTAACGGGGGCTCGGGGTCACCCCTCCACTTT.

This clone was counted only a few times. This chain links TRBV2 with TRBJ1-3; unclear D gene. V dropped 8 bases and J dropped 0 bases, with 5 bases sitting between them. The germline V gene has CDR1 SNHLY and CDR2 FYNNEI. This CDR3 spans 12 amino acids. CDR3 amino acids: CASLNSGNTIYF. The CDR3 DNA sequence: TGTGCCAGCTTAAACTCTGGAAACACCATATATTTT.

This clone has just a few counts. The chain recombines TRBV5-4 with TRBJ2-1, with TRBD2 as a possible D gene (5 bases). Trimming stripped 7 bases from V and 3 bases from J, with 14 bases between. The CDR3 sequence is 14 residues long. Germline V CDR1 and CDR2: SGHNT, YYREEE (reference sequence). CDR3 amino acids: CASSALGVYNEQFF. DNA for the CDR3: TGTGCCAGCTCGGCTCTCGGGGTCTACAATGAGCAGTTCTTC.

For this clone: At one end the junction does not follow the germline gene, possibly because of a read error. The CDR3 spells CASSLVETGYIQETQYF. The DNA of the CDR3 is TGCGCCAGCAGTTTGGTGGAGACAGGGTACATACAAGAGACCCAGTACTTC. V is TRBV5-1 and J is TRBJ2-5; 7 nucleotides match TRBD1. Germline V gene sequence: CDR1 SGHRS, CDR2 YFSETQ. CDR3 length equals 17 residues.

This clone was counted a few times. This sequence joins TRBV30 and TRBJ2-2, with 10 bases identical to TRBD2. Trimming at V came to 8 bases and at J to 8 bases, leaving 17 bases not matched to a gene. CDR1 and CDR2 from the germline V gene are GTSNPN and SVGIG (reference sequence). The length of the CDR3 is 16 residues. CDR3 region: CAQSNPPGGLAGELFF. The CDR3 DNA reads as TGTGCCCAAAGTAACCCACCCGGGGGACTAGCGGGGGAGCTGTTTTTT.